The 24 T cell receptor beta chains below were found in one sample sequenced in a study of T cells in Graves' hyperthyroidism and ophthalmopathy. RNA transcripts served as the template for amplifying TCR beta CDR3 regions. HTBI primers were the set used in a first-round RT-PCR of the TCR CDR3. Via MiXCR, TCRdb re-called the multiplex PCR reads, giving one row per CDR3 protein. Among 500,000 to 800,000 distinct CDR3 sequences listed, 40% to 55% were seen once. Input material: peripheral blood or thyroid tissue (not recorded which). The receptors stem from an adult man with Graves' disease, either hyperthyroidism or ophthalmopathy (not recorded which).

This clonotype was counted between two and nine times. The V gene is TRBV7-2, the J gene TRBJ1-2, with D possibly TRBD1 on 6 matching bases. CDR3 length equals 12 residues. Germline assignment: CDR1 SGHTA and CDR2 FQGNSA. Between the trimmed V and J ends, which lost 5 bases and 12 bases, there was a span of 16 bases. The CDR3 nucleotides are TGTGCCAGCAGCCTAAGATCAGGGGTCGACACCTTC. This codes for CASSLRSGVDTF.

As concerns this clonotype: This may stem from a read error, because a much larger clone lies one nucleotide away. This rearrangement joins TRBV7-6 to TRBJ1-1, with D tentatively TRBD1 (5 bases). CDR3 length: 13 residues. The germline V gene has CDR1 SGHVS and CDR2 FNYEAQ. The CDR3 DNA sequence: TGTGCCAGCAGCTTTAATCCGGACACTAAAGCTTTCTTT. Translation: CASSFNPDTKAFF.

This clonotype has just one count. This chain joins TRBV7-8 and TRBJ1-6, with no clear D. Trimming left V 6 bases short and J 4 bases short, with 10 bases between. CDR3 length equals 14 residues. Germline CDR1 is SGHVS and CDR2 is FQNEAQ. CDR3 sequence: CASSKTPYNSPLHF. The DNA for the CDR3 is TGTGCCAGCAGTAAGACACCGTATAATTCACCCCTCCACTTT.

The rearrangement links TRBV12-3 or TRBV12-4 to TRBJ1-6; tentatively, D is TRBD1 (5 bases). The ends were cut back, 7 bases at V and 10 bases at J, with 17 bases in the middle. The CDR3 consists of 14 residues. The CDR3: CASTQEGRGSPLHF. DNA for the CDR3: TGTGCCAGCACCCAAGAGGGGAGAGGATCACCCCTCCACTTT.

The chain carries TRBV24-1 and TRBJ1-6, with D perhaps TRBD1 (5 bases). This CDR3 contains 15 residues. Trimming removed 7 bases from V and 7 bases from J, with 16 bases in between. Germline-derived CDR1 and CDR2 are KGHDR and SFDVKD. The CDR3: CATRKSRDGNSPLHF. The CDR3 nucleotides read TGTGCCACCAGGAAGAGCCGGGACGGGAATTCACCCCTCCACTTT.

This clonotype has at least ten counts. V is TRBV7-2 and J is TRBJ2-5; D could derive from TRBD1 or TRBD2 (5 bases each). CDR1 is SGHTA and CDR2 is FQGNSA in the germline V gene. V was trimmed by 3 bases and J by 5 bases, leaving 16 bases between them. The CDR3 is made up of 15 amino acids. Here the CDR3 reads CASSFQRWGRETQYF. CDR3 in DNA: TGTGCCAGCAGCTTTCAGCGATGGGGACGGGAGACCCAGTACTTC. Full variable domain (rest looked up from reference TRBV7-2 and TRBJ2-5): GAGVSQSPSNKVTEKGKDVELRCDPISGHTALYWYRQSLGQGLEFLIYFQGNSAPDKSGLPSDRFSAERTGGSVSTLTIQRTQQEDSAVYLCASSFQRWGRETQYFGPGTRLLVL.

This clonotype is a singleton in its sample. An end of the junction does not agree with germline; a read error may underlie this. The CDR3 coding sequence is TGTGCCAGCAGACTACAGGGACAGGGCCGAAACGAGCAGCACTTC. Protein: CASRLQGQGRNEQHF. V is TRBV25-1 and J is TRBJ2-7; 9 bases match TRBD1. The CDR3 consists of 15 residues. Looked up from germline, CDR1 is MGHDK and CDR2 is SYGVNS.

This clonotype was observed many times. The chain is built from TRBV20-1 and TRBJ1-1, with TRBD1 as a possible D gene (6 bases). The V and J ends lost 4 bases and 4 bases respectively, with 7 bases between them. The length of the CDR3 is 11 residues. CDR1 and CDR2 (germline): DFQATT, SNEGSKA (reference sequence). CDR3 amino acids: CSATGATEAFF. CDR3 sequence (DNA): TGCAGTGCTACAGGGGCCACTGAAGCTTTCTTT.

This clonotype was seen more than once but under ten times. V is TRBV7-8 and J is TRBJ1-3; D is uncertain. CDR1 is SGHVS, CDR2 FQNEAQ, per germline. There are 16 residues in the CDR3. V was trimmed by 0 bases and J by 0 bases, leaving 9 bases between them. CDR3 loop: CASSLARVSSGNTIYF. Here the CDR3 DNA reads TGTGCCAGCAGCTTAGCTAGGGTGAGCTCTGGAAACACCATATATTTT.

The V and J genes are TRBV20-1 and TRBJ1-5; 7 positions agree with TRBD1. The germline CDR1 and CDR2 sequences are DFQATT and SNEGSKA (reference sequence). With 0 bases clipped from V and 6 bases from J, the junction kept 5 bases outside the gene matches. The length of the CDR3 is 14 residues. CDR3 bases: TGCAGTGCTAGAGAAACAGGGGAGGTTCAGCCCCAGCATTTT. Translating it yields CSARETGEVQPQHF.

This chain uses TRBV7-8 with TRBJ2-7; D may be TRBD1 or TRBD2 (6 bases each). Germline lookup yields CDR1 SGHVS and CDR2 FQNEAQ. The CDR3 covers 15 residues. V was pared by 6 bases and J by 4 bases, with 19 bases between. This CDR3 is CASSERPGGRYEQYF. CDR3 coding DNA: TGTGCCAGCAGTGAGCGGCCCGGGGGCCGGTACGAGCAGTACTTC.

The gene calls are TRBV20-1 and TRBJ2-7, with 7 bases fitting TRBD1. The end of the DNA fits TRBJ1-2 better, so the J call may be wrong. Per germline, CDR1 DFQATT and CDR2 SNEGSKA (reference sequence). The CDR3 extends over 13 amino acids. The CDR3 region has the DNA TGCAGTGCTACCAGGGGGGCTATTGAGGGCTACACCTTC. This gives the protein CSATRGAIEGYTF.

The J gene is TRBJ1-3, the V gene TRBV25-1; 10 bases align to TRBD1. Germline V CDR1 and CDR2: MGHDK, SYGVNS. Trimming cost V 8 bases and J 2 bases; bases outside gene matches: 3. There are 14 residues in the CDR3. In nucleotides, the CDR3 is TGTGCCAGCTTTGACAGGGGGCCTGGAAACACCATATATTTT. Residues: CASFDRGPGNTIYF. Complete variable domain (other parts from reference TRBV25-1 and TRBJ1-3): EADIYQTPRYLVIGTGKKITLECSQTMGHDKMYWYQQDPGMELHLIHYSYGVNSTEKGDLSSESTVSRIRTEHFPLTLESARPSHTSQYLCASFDRGPGNTIYFGEGSWLTVV.

This chain uses TRBV9 with TRBJ1-2, with unresolved D. Germline V lookup: CDR1 SGDLS, CDR2 YYNGEE. V was trimmed by 5 bases and J by 4 bases, leaving 15 bases between them. The CDR3 loop spans 14 amino acids. CDR3 DNA sequence: TGTGCCAGCAGTGACCCGGGAGATGGCTATGGCTACACCTTC. It codes for CASSDPGDGYGYTF.

This chain joins TRBV29-1 and TRBJ2-7; maybe TRBD1 (6 bases). The CDR3 is made up of 12 amino acids. Deletions cut 6 bases from V and 2 bases from J, with 11 bases between. Germline V gene lookup returns CDR1 SQVTM and CDR2 ANQGSEA. The CDR3 nucleotides are TGCAGCGTGGGACATTCCACCTACGAGCAGTACTTC. It translates to CSVGHSTYEQYF.

The chain recombines TRBV7-6 with TRBJ1-4; TRBD1 might be the D (6 bases). Germline V CDR1 and CDR2: SGHVS, FNYEAQ. This CDR3 contains 16 residues. V lost 2 bases and J lost 12, with 22 bases in between. CDR3 amino acids: CASSLLPQGGKEELFF. The CDR3 DNA reads as TGTGCCAGCAGCTTACTTCCACAGGGAGGAAAGGAAGAACTGTTTTTT.

This clonotype was detected once. The gene calls are TRBV29-1 and TRBJ1-5; D is ambiguous. This CDR3 region has 14 residues. Trimming stripped 6 bases from V and 1 base from J, with 13 bases between. The germline V gene encodes CDR1 SQVTM and CDR2 ANQGSEA. CDR3 sequence reads: CSVAREGSNQPQHF. The CDR3 DNA sequence: TGCAGCGTGGCCCGGGAAGGGAGCAATCAGCCCCAGCATTTT.

The chain joins TRBV19 to TRBJ1-5; no clear D gene. Germline V gene data show CDR1 as LNHDA and CDR2 as SQIVND (reference sequence). Trimming removed 2 bases at V and 0 bases at J, with 8 bases between. There are 15 residues in the CDR3. CDR3 DNA sequence: TGTGCCAGTAGTATAAAGGTTTATAGCAATCAGCCCCAGCATTTT. This sequence encodes CASSIKVYSNQPQHF.

This clonotype was seen more than once but under ten times. The chain carries TRBV27 and TRBJ1-6; 10 positions agree with TRBD1. Per germline, CDR1 MNHEY and CDR2 SMNVEV (reference sequence). The CDR3 is 14 amino acids. J gave up 9 bases and V 9 bases, and 8 bases lay outside the gene matches. The CDR3 here is CASRTGGVGSPLHF. The CDR3 bases are TGTGCCAGTAGGACAGGGGGAGTGGGTTCACCCCTCCACTTT.

V gene TRBV29-1 combines with J gene TRBJ2-7; the D gene is possibly TRBD2 (6 bases). The CDR3 sequence is 14 residues long. Germline values: CDR1 SQVTM, CDR2 ANQGSEA. CDR3 loop: CGTAGNTRGYEQYF. The CDR3 DNA follows: TGCGGAACGGCGGGGAACACTAGAGGTTACGAGCAGTACTTC.

This clonotype was counted many times. CDR3 in amino acids: CASSLDTGTETQYF. For the CDR3, the DNA is TGTGCCAGCAGCTTAGACACAGGGACGGAGACCCAGTACTTC. V and J are TRBV7-9 and TRBJ2-5, with TRBD1 as a possible D gene (6 bases). Germline assignment: CDR1 SEHNR and CDR2 FQNEAQ (reference sequence). Trimming left V 1 base short and J 5 bases short, with 11 bases between. The CDR3 has 14 amino acids.

This sequence joins TRBV19 and TRBJ1-2; TRBD1 matches at 8 bases. This CDR3 is built from 13 residues. Trimming at V came to 11 bases and at J to 8 bases, leaving 13 bases not matched to a gene. CDR1 LNHDA and CDR2 SQIVND come from the germline V gene (reference sequence). The CDR3 region is CAWSETGVDGYTF. The DNA for the CDR3 is TGTGCCTGGAGTGAGACAGGGGTGGACGGCTACACCTTC.

The V call is TRBV12-3 or TRBV12-4, the J call TRBJ1-4; 9 bases are shared with TRBD1. The V and J ends lost 8 bases and 7 bases, in that order; junction bases with no gene match: 5. CDR3 length: 13 amino acids. The DNA of the CDR3 is TGTGCCAGCGACGAGACAGGGGGTGAAAAACTGTTTTTT. As protein: CASDETGGEKLFF.

As concerns this clonotype: A junction boundary mismatches the germline segment, possibly from a read error. The V gene is TRBV7-3, the J gene TRBJ2-5; 7 positions match TRBD1. This CDR3 is built from 9 residues. Germline V gene lookup returns CDR1 SGHTA and CDR2 FQGTGA. The CDR3 DNA reads as TGTGCCAGCAGCTTTGGACAGGACTTC. Its protein is CASSFGQDF.